The TCR beta chain described here comes from a study of control samples from healthy donors and cancer patients. With 4 bases removed from V and 7 bases from J, the gap between germline ends came to 14 bases. Looked up from germline, CDR1 is LGHDT and CDR2 is YNNKEL (reference sequence). This CDR3 is 13 amino acids long. TCRdb's table, derived via immunoSEQ multiplex PCR, lists solely in-frame clones and lacks some. Of 70,000 or so clones listed, roughly 82% are singletons. The V and J genes are TRBV3-1 (or the pseudogene TRBV3-2) and TRBJ2-7; D might be TRBD1 (5 bases). The sample was blood. The sequence came from a man aged 50 or older in good health. CDR3 sequence reads: CASSLGRVGEQYF. The CDR3 DNA reads TGTGCCAGCAGCCTAGGCAGGGTTGGTGAGCAGTACTTC.